This TCR beta chain was captured in a study of T cells after yellow fever vaccination. Looking at the study overall: The fractions with low cell numbers were processed using SMART-Seq v4 Ultra Low Input. Study-level findings and limits: From the bulk population, abundant clonotypes could contaminate and appear within FACS-sorted repertoires.

TCRdb ran MiXCR on the 5' RACE reads and lists one entry per CDR3 protein. The sample yields 500,000 to 650,000 distinct CDR3 sequences, about a sixth seen once. The V and J ends lost 1 base and 0 bases respectively, with 7 bases between them. CDR3 length: 16 amino acids. The V gene's germline CDR1 is MGHDK and CDR2 SYGVNS. This clonotype was detected a few times. Its antigen is as yet unknown. This TCR was sampled from a young man who received the YFV17D yellow fever vaccine. The sequences come from PBMCs, collected more than 4 days after the first yellow fever vaccination. V usage is TRBV25-1 and J usage is TRBJ1-6; D might be TRBD1 (5 bases). The CDR3 nucleotides are TGTGCCAGCAGTGAATCCCAGGGCTCCTATAATTCACCCCTCCACTTT. Its protein is CASSESQGSYNSPLHF.